Each of the 25 T cell receptor beta chains below was sequenced from the same sample in a study of early T cells in non-severe SARS-CoV-2 infection. Each CDR3 protein gets one entry after TCRdb re-called the 5' RACE reads with MiXCR. The table has about 33,000 distinct CDR3 sequences, about 7% seen once. The material sequenced was whole blood. The receptors here all came from an adult who was a healthcare worker with PCR-confirmed SARS-CoV-2 infection or an uninfected control (not recorded which).

This clonotype was seen only a few times. The genes are TRBV29-1 and TRBJ2-1; D unresolved. The CDR3 loop spans 10 amino acids. V lost 7 bases to trimming and J lost 7 bases, with 8 bases between them. Germline V CDR1 and CDR2: SQVTM, ANQGSEA. Here the CDR3 DNA reads TGCAGCGGGACGGAAAATGAGCAGTTCTTC. This codes for CSGTENEQFF.

This clonotype was recorded many times. The chain couples TRBV5-1 to TRBJ2-3; TRBD1 matches at 7 bases. This CDR3 is 16 amino acids long. Looked up from germline, CDR1 is SGHRS and CDR2 is YFSETQ. Losses at the gene ends were 0 bases for V and 3 bases for J; bases not matched to a gene: 7. CDR3 amino acids: CASSLGQGVWTDTQYF. The CDR3 DNA sequence: TGCGCCAGCAGCTTGGGCCAGGGGGTATGGACAGATACGCAGTATTTT.

The rearrangement links TRBV6-1 to TRBJ1-5; the D gene is possibly TRBD1 (5 bases). Germline V lookup: CDR1 MNHNS, CDR2 SASEGT. V dropped 4 bases and J dropped 0 bases, with 13 bases sitting between them. This CDR3 contains 16 residues. The CDR3 coding sequence is TGTGCCAGCAGTGGCGATGGGGGGTATAGCAATCAGCCCCAGCATTTT. This codes for CASSGDGGYSNQPQHF.

This clonotype has a count of ten or more. The chain combines TRBV29-1 with TRBJ2-7, with D perhaps matching TRBD1 (6 bases). In germline, CDR1 is SQVTM, CDR2 ANQGSEA. This CDR3 region has 15 residues. Trimming cost V 0 bases and J 7 bases, with 19 bases left between them. The CDR3 nucleotides are TGCAGCGTTGAAGACGAGGACAGTGCCCCTGGGGAGCAGTACTTC. The encoded protein is CSVEDEDSAPGEQYF.

The chain combines TRBV2 with TRBJ1-1, with D uncertain. Germline V gene sequence: CDR1 SNHLY, CDR2 FYNNEI. The V end was cut by 0 bases, the J end by 1 base, with 6 bases between. The CDR3 consists of 14 residues. The CDR3 is CASSEALKNTEAFF. The CDR3 DNA reads as TGTGCCAGCAGTGAAGCCTTGAAGAACACTGAAGCTTTCTTT. The entire variable domain, with the rest obtained from reference TRBV2 and TRBJ1-1, is as follows: EPEVTQTPSHQVTQMGQEVILRCVPISNHLYFYWYRQILGQKVEFLVSFYNNEISEKSEIFDDQFSVERPDGSNFTLKIRSTKLEDSAMYFCASSEALKNTEAFFGQGTRLTVV.

There are many counts of this clonotype. The chain is built from TRBV18 and TRBJ1-1, with D unresolved. The CDR3 totals 13 residues. Trimming stripped 0 bases from V and 4 bases from J, with 6 bases between. CDR1 and CDR2 (germline): KGHSH, LQKENI. Here the CDR3 DNA reads TGTGCCAGCTCACCACCAGACACCACTGAAGCTTTCTTT. Its translation: CASSPPDTTEAFF.

V gene TRBV24-1 combines with J gene TRBJ2-3; D is unresolved. The V gene lost 4 bases and the J gene lost 6 bases, with 10 bases spanning the gap. Germline V lookup: CDR1 KGHDR, CDR2 SFDVKD. The CDR3 is 13 residues long. CDR3 DNA sequence: TGTGCCACCAGTGAGTCCCTCATGGATACGCAGTATTTT. This encodes CATSESLMDTQYF.

This clonotype was detected a few times. J is TRBJ2-3 and V is TRBV20-1; D is possibly TRBD2 (6 bases). The V end lost 6 bases, the J end lost 0 bases, and 22 bases lay between the germline ends. The CDR3 sequence is 17 residues long. Germline V gives CDR1 DFQATT, CDR2 SNEGSKA (reference sequence). CDR3: CSAPDLQRATSTDTQYF. Here the CDR3 DNA reads TGCAGTGCCCCGGACCTTCAGCGGGCTACTAGCACAGATACGCAGTATTTT.

This clonotype was seen repeatedly, ten times or more. The rearrangement uses TRBV24-1 and TRBJ2-2; D remains ambiguous. Per germline, CDR1 KGHDR and CDR2 SFDVKD. This CDR3 contains 14 residues. Trimming removed 1 base from V and 2 bases from J, with 4 bases in between. CDR3 sequence (DNA): TGTGCCACCAGTGATTTACAAAACACCGGGGAGCTGTTTTTT. It specifies CATSDLQNTGELFF.

This clonotype was observed a few times. This chain uses TRBV5-1 with TRBJ2-5, with D maybe TRBD2 (7 bases). With 0 bases removed from V and 4 bases from J, the gap between germline ends came to 13 bases. Germline V CDR1 and CDR2: SGHRS, YFSETQ. CDR3 length: 15 amino acids. The CDR3 loop reads CASSLAGGALETQYF. In DNA, the CDR3 is TGCGCCAGCAGCTTGGCGGGGGGCGCCTTAGAGACCCAGTACTTC.

This clonotype was observed a handful of times. V usage is TRBV20-1 and J usage is TRBJ1-5; D is possibly TRBD1 (6 bases). The germline V gene encodes CDR1 DFQATT and CDR2 SNEGSKA (reference sequence). V lost 0 bases, J lost 0 bases, and 18 bases lay in between. The CDR3 sequence is 18 residues long. CDR3 protein: CSARDRPDSSHSNQPQHF. The CDR3 DNA follows: TGCAGTGCTAGAGATCGTCCGGACAGCAGCCATAGCAATCAGCCCCAGCATTTT.

This clonotype was seen at least ten times. This sequence joins TRBV9 and TRBJ2-2; D call uncertain. The CDR3 sequence is 14 residues long. Germline CDR1 SGDLS, CDR2 YYNGEE. Deletions cut 4 bases from V and 1 base from J, with 8 bases between. For the CDR3, the DNA is TGTGCCAGCAGCCCAGGTCAGAACACCGGGGAGCTGTTTTTT. This gives the protein CASSPGQNTGELFF.

Ten or more counts support this clonotype. The rearrangement joins TRBV19 to TRBJ1-2; no clear D gene. This CDR3 has 14 amino acids. The V end was cut by 9 bases, the J end by 4 bases, with 18 bases between. The germline gives CDR1 LNHDA, CDR2 SQIVND (reference sequence). The CDR3 is CASQPRRFFYGYTF. CDR3 DNA: TGTGCCAGCCAACCTCGACGGTTTTTCTATGGCTACACCTTC.

This clonotype was counted many times. CDR3 amino acids: CASSSYGGMITYEQYF. For the CDR3, the DNA is TGTGCCAGCAGCTCCTATGGCGGGATGATAACCTACGAGCAGTACTTC. The chain has TRBV27 and TRBJ2-7; possibly TRBD2 for D (6 bases). The V gene's germline CDR1 is MNHEY and CDR2 SMNVEV (reference sequence). Deletions cut 6 bases from V and 2 bases from J, with 20 bases between. CDR3 size: 16 residues.

This clonotype was seen more than once but under ten times. This sequence joins TRBV20-1 and TRBJ2-5; D assignment may be TRBD1 or TRBD2 (6 bases each). Deletions cut 6 bases from V and 3 bases from J, with 14 bases between. In germline, CDR1 is DFQATT, CDR2 SNEGSKA (reference sequence). CDR3 length: 13 residues. Here the CDR3 DNA reads TGCAGTGCGGAGGGGGAAGGGAAAGAGACCCAGTACTTC. As protein: CSAEGEGKETQYF.

This clonotype has at least ten counts. The V gene is TRBV27, the J gene TRBJ2-2; 7 nucleotides align to TRBD1. The CDR3 has 14 amino acids. Germline V gene data show CDR1 as MNHEY and CDR2 as SMNVEV (reference sequence). J was trimmed by 8 bases and V by 6 bases; bases with no gene match: 9. The CDR3 loop is CASRDRVTTGELFF. Written as DNA, the CDR3 is TGTGCCAGCAGAGACAGGGTAACAACGGGGGAGCTGTTTTTT.

The chain uses TRBV29-1 and TRBJ1-4, with no clear D. The V end was cut by 4 bases, the J end by 5 bases, with 8 bases between. Germline V lookup: CDR1 SQVTM, CDR2 ANQGSEA. The CDR3 runs 12 residues. The CDR3 DNA sequence: TGCAGCGTTGTAGGATTCAATGAAAAACTGTTTTTT. Translation gives CSVVGFNEKLFF. The variable domain in full, with the rest retrieved from reference TRBV29-1 and TRBJ1-4, is SAVISQKPSRDICQRGTSLTIQCQVDSQVTMMFWYRQQPGQSLTLIATANQGSEATYESGFVIDKFPISRPNLTFSTLTVSNMSPEDSSIYLCSVVGFNEKLFFGSGTQLSVL.

This clonotype was observed a handful of times. This chain joins TRBV6-1 and TRBJ2-6; the D is unclear. Germline CDR1 and CDR2: MNHNS and SASEGT. The CDR3 length is 19 residues. V lost 4 bases, J lost 0 bases, and 19 bases lay in between. CDR3 sequence reads: CASSVELIGVHSGANVLTF. For the CDR3, the DNA is TGTGCCAGCAGTGTGGAGTTGATCGGAGTTCACTCTGGGGCCAACGTCCTGACTTTC.

The table lists this clonotype with many counts. The chain links TRBV28 to TRBJ1-2; possibly TRBD1 for D (6 bases). Germline V CDR1 and CDR2: MDHEN, SYDVKM. Trimming took 10 bases from V and 8 from J, leaving 20 bases between them. The CDR3 has 13 residues. The CDR3 loop reads CATWTAQGRGYTF. CDR3 DNA sequence: TGTGCCACCTGGACAGCGCAAGGCCGGGGCTACACCTTC.

There are many counts of this clonotype. The chain carries TRBV7-9 and TRBJ2-7; D might be TRBD2 (5 bases). With 4 bases removed from V and 3 bases from J, the gap between germline ends came to 10 bases. The CDR3 has 13 amino acids. Germline V gene data show CDR1 as SEHNR and CDR2 as FQNEAQ (reference sequence). This chain's CDR3 is CASSSIRDYEQYF. The CDR3 region has the DNA TGTGCCAGCAGCTCGATCCGGGACTACGAGCAGTACTTC.

In this sample, this clonotype turned up many times. The J gene is TRBJ2-1, the V gene TRBV29-1, with 7 bases lining up with TRBD2. This CDR3 has 13 residues. Trimming at V came to 7 bases and at J to 4 bases, leaving 7 bases not matched to a gene. Germline V gene sequence: CDR1 SQVTM, CDR2 ANQGSEA. The CDR3 coding sequence is TGCAGCGCTAGGGGCGGGAGTTACAATGAGCAGTTCTTC. Its translation: CSARGGSYNEQFF.

This chain joins TRBV12-3 or TRBV12-4 and TRBJ2-1, with 10 positions matching TRBD2. V lost 5 bases and J lost 4; bases outside the gene matches: 5. This CDR3 spans 15 amino acids. The chain's CDR3 is CASSPGTSEYNEQFF. The CDR3 DNA is TGTGCCAGCAGTCCCGGGACTAGCGAATACAATGAGCAGTTCTTC.

Many counts were recorded for this clonotype. The chain links TRBV6-5 to TRBJ1-2, with 9 bases fitting TRBD1. After removal of 10 bases from V and 6 bases from J, the junction contained 6 bases not matched to a gene. Germline V CDR1 and CDR2: MNHEY, SVGAGI. There are 12 residues in the CDR3. The CDR3 region is CATWDRVHGYTF. DNA of the CDR3: TGTGCCACCTGGGACAGGGTCCATGGCTACACCTTC.

The table lists this clonotype with many counts. The chain has TRBV18 and TRBJ1-4; D might be TRBD1 (5 bases). The CDR3 contains 13 residues. V gave up 4 bases and J gave up 8 bases, with 11 bases separating them. Germline V gives CDR1 KGHSH, CDR2 LQKENI. The CDR3 DNA sequence: TGTGCCAGCTCACTGAAGGAGGGGGAAAAACTGTTTTTT. Its protein is CASSLKEGEKLFF.

This clonotype was counted ten times or more. The chain joins TRBV5-5 to TRBJ2-7; the D gene is possibly TRBD2 (5 bases). The CDR3 extends over 14 amino acids. Deletions cut 0 bases from V and 0 bases from J, with 7 bases between. Germline V lookup: CDR1 SGHKS, CDR2 YYEKEE (reference sequence). CDR3 nucleotides: TGTGCCAGCAGCTTGGAAGGACTCTCCTACGAGCAGTACTTC. Protein sequence: CASSLEGLSYEQYF.